Listed here is a single TCR beta chain. What it binds is unknown. With a J-beta primer mix and a sample-barcoded 5' primer, a second PCR ran roughly 6 to 12 cycles. Each CDR3 protein is one row after TCRdb ran MiXCR on the 5' RACE reads. This sample has 1.4 million or so distinct CDR3 sequences, with under 55% found just once. This entry comes from a study of blood T cells in healthy people across ages. Germline V CDR1 and CDR2: SGHAT, FQNNGV. After removal of 6 bases from V and 6 bases from J, the junction contained 7 bases not matched to a gene. The CDR3 covers 13 residues. Notes on the study in general: Estimated diversity that came from one million T cells was considered an underestimate.

This receptor was identified in a woman aged 18-35 years in good health. The chain has TRBV11-2 and TRBJ2-7, with 8 bases matching TRBD1. Sequencing used blood. The CDR3 protein is CASRTGDRGEQYF. CDR3 nucleotide sequence: TGTGCCAGCAGGACAGGGGATCGTGGCGAGCAGTACTTC.